Following are 30 T cell receptor beta chains from one sample sequenced in a study of blood T cell repertoires in COVID-19. TCRdb keeps only in-frame clones here, not all; method: immunoSEQ multiplex PCR. Among some 170,000 clones listed, about 79% were seen once. Sequencing input: PBMCs or T cells enriched from blood (not recorded which). The receptors were sampled from a man aged 50 or older who had recovered from COVID-19.

The chain joins TRBV6-2 or TRBV6-3 to TRBJ2-1; D possibly corresponds to TRBD1 (6 bases). This CDR3 has 11 amino acids. V was cut by 4 bases and J by 10 bases, with 8 bases left in between. CDR1 is MNHEY, CDR2 SVGEGT, per germline. CDR3 nucleotide sequence: TGTGCCAGCAGTTCCGGGACAGAGCAGTTCTTC. Translating it yields CASSSGTEQFF.

The chain recombines TRBV6-5 with TRBJ2-7; 7 bases match TRBD1. This CDR3 is built from 13 residues. The V gene end was trimmed by 7 bases and the J gene end by 0 bases; junction bases not matched to a gene: 3. Germline-derived CDR1 and CDR2 are MNHEY and SVGAGI. CDR3 nucleotide sequence: TGTGCCAGCATGGGGGACAGCTCCTACGAGCAGTACTTC. This translates into CASMGDSSYEQYF.

V and J are TRBV3-1 (or the pseudogene TRBV3-2) and TRBJ2-2, with a weak D call TRBD2 (6 bases). Germline CDR1 and CDR2: LGHDT and YNNKEL (reference sequence). Trimming shortened V by 1 base and J by 4 bases, and 10 bases separated the two germline ends. This CDR3 is built from 15 residues. The CDR3 spells CASSQVPGGTGELFF. In DNA, the CDR3 is TGTGCCAGCAGCCAAGTTCCCGGGGGCACCGGGGAGCTGTTTTTT.

In its sample, this clone was seen a few times. Germline is not matched at one junction end, which may reflect a read error. The chain joins TRBV5-6 to TRBJ1-1; D ambiguous. Germline V gives CDR1 SGHDT, CDR2 YYEEEE. CDR3 length equals 16 residues. For the CDR3, the DNA is TGTGCCAGCAGTTTGGTCGGGAGGGCCGTTGCCACTGAAGCTTTCTTT. Translating it yields CASSLVGRAVATEAFF.

The chain uses TRBV29-1 and TRBJ2-7; D perhaps matches TRBD1 (6 bases). Germline-derived CDR1 and CDR2 are SQVTM and ANQGSEA. Trimming cost V 4 bases and J 2 bases, with 6 bases left between them. There are 11 residues in the CDR3. The DNA of the CDR3 is TGCAGCGTTGGGACAGCCTACGAGCAGTACTTC. Translation gives CSVGTAYEQYF.

By frequency in the sample, this clone is large. V gene TRBV5-1 combines with J gene TRBJ1-3; D remains unclear. Trimming pared 0 bases from V and 0 bases from J, leaving 10 bases between. In germline, CDR1 is SGHRS, CDR2 YFSETQ. CDR3 length equals 16 residues. CDR3 in DNA: TGCGCCAGCAGCTTGGGCGGAACCCTCTCTGGAAACACCATATATTTT. It is translated as CASSLGGTLSGNTIYF.

This sequence joins TRBV5-1 and TRBJ1-3; tentative D call: TRBD1 (5 bases). From germline, CDR1 is SGHRS and CDR2 YFSETQ. With 3 bases removed from V and 0 bases from J, the gap between germline ends came to 13 bases. CDR3 size: 16 residues. CDR3 protein: CASSWTPGLSGNTIYF. The CDR3 bases are TGCGCCAGCAGCTGGACACCGGGCCTCTCTGGAAACACCATATATTTT. Using reference TRBV5-1 and TRBJ1-3 for the parts outside the CDR3, the full variable domain is KAGVTQTPRYLIKTRGQQVTLSCSPISGHRSVSWYQQTPGQGLQFLFEYFSETQRNKGNFPGRFSGRQFSNSRSEMNVSTLELGDSALYLCASSWTPGLSGNTIYFGEGSWLTVV.

V gene TRBV12-3 or TRBV12-4 combines with J gene TRBJ2-7, with D perhaps matching TRBD1 (5 bases). The CDR3 consists of 13 residues. Trimming pared 3 bases from V and 7 bases from J, leaving 13 bases between. CDR3 in amino acids: CASSFSRQSEQYF. The CDR3 coding sequence is TGTGCCAGCAGTTTCTCTCGACAGTCAGAGCAGTACTTC.

The table lists this clone with a few counts. The chain couples TRBV30 to TRBJ2-1; 10 bases map to TRBD1. The germline gives CDR1 GTSNPN, CDR2 SVGIG (reference sequence). The CDR3 loop spans 14 amino acids. With 3 bases clipped from V and 4 bases from J, the junction kept 3 bases outside the gene matches. This CDR3 reads CAWRTGGVYNEQFF. The CDR3 DNA reads TGTGCCTGGAGGACAGGGGGCGTTTACAATGAGCAGTTCTTC.

A note on this clone: At one boundary the junction diverges from the germline segment, which might be a read error. This chain joins TRBV3-1 (or the pseudogene TRBV3-2) and TRBJ2-5; 11 bases fit TRBD1. CDR1 is LGHDT and CDR2 is YNNKEL in the germline V gene (reference sequence). This CDR3 region has 14 residues. The CDR3 region has the DNA TGTGCCAGCAGCCAGGACAGGGGGCAAGTGACCCAGTACTTC. Translation gives CASSQDRGQVTQYF.

The chain couples TRBV30 to TRBJ1-5, with TRBD1 as a possible D gene (6 bases). Looked up from germline, CDR1 is GTSNPN and CDR2 is SVGIG (reference sequence). Trimming removed 5 bases from V and 6 bases from J, with 14 bases in between. The CDR3 loop spans 13 amino acids. The CDR3 DNA is TGTGCCTGGGATACAGGGTTGGGTCAGCCCCAGCATTTT. It translates to CAWDTGLGQPQHF.

This clone is a singleton in its sample. The genes are TRBV27 and TRBJ1-2, with 10 bases fitting TRBD1. Unmatched junction bases numbered 8, after V lost 3 bases and J lost 7 bases. From germline, CDR1 is MNHEY and CDR2 SMNVEV (reference sequence). CDR3 length: 15 amino acids. CDR3 amino acids: CASSFRRQGAAGYTF. As DNA, the CDR3 is TGTGCCAGCAGTTTCAGGAGACAGGGGGCCGCTGGCTACACCTTC.

The chain is built from TRBV6-5 and TRBJ1-2, with 8 bases matching TRBD1. Germline loops: CDR1 MNHEY, CDR2 SVGAGI. The CDR3 totals 12 residues. J lost 6 bases, V lost 7 bases, and 4 bases had no gene match. CDR3 sequence: CASTTRGHGYTF. The CDR3 bases are TGTGCCAGCACCACCAGGGGGCATGGCTACACCTTC.

The chain carries TRBV5-1 and TRBJ2-1; 7 bases match TRBD1. This CDR3 region has 19 residues. J lost 8 bases, V lost 2 bases, and 22 bases had no gene match. Germline loops: CDR1 SGHRS, CDR2 YFSETQ. The CDR3 nucleotides are TGCGCCAGCAGCTTTGGCAGGGTAGGGACAGTCGCCCTTTTGGATGAGCAGTTCTTC. It specifies CASSFGRVGTVALLDEQFF. The full variable domain, with the rest looked up from reference TRBV5-1 and TRBJ2-1, is KAGVTQTPRYLIKTRGQQVTLSCSPISGHRSVSWYQQTPGQGLQFLFEYFSETQRNKGNFPGRFSGRQFSNSRSEMNVSTLELGDSALYLCASSFGRVGTVALLDEQFFGPGTRLTVL.

The V gene is TRBV7-9, the J gene TRBJ2-1; no clear D. CDR3 length equals 8 residues. Germline V CDR1 and CDR2: SEHNR, FQNEAQ (reference sequence). CDR3 DNA: TGTTCTTACAATGAGCAGTTCTTC. Translation: CSYNEQFF. The complete variable domain, with remaining parts taken from reference TRBV7-9 and TRBJ2-1, reads DTGVSQNPRHKITKRGQNVTFRCDPISEHNRLYWYRQTLGQGPEFLTYFQNEAQLEKSRLLSDRFSAERPKGSFSTLEIQRTEQGDSAMYLCSYNEQFFGPGTRLTVL.

The J gene is TRBJ1-5, the V gene TRBV19; 11 bases map to TRBD1. After removal of 8 bases from V and 5 bases from J, the junction contained 11 bases not matched to a gene. This CDR3 is 16 amino acids long. Germline V gene data show CDR1 as LNHDA and CDR2 as SQIVND (reference sequence). The CDR3 DNA reads TGTGCCAGTGAGGCCTCAGGACAGGGGGCATATCAGCCCCAGCATTTT. This sequence encodes CASEASGQGAYQPQHF.

The chain links TRBV24-1 to TRBJ1-2; 7 positions match TRBD1. The CDR3 length is 15 residues. Per germline, CDR1 KGHDR and CDR2 SFDVKD. V dropped 4 bases and J dropped 4; count of bases not matched to a gene: 8. DNA for the CDR3: TGTGCCACCAGTGACCAAACGGGACAGCCCTATGGCTACACCTTC. This gives the protein CATSDQTGQPYGYTF.

V gene TRBV4-1 combines with J gene TRBJ2-6; TRBD2 matches at 8 bases. CDR1 is MGHRA, CDR2 YSYEKL, per germline. Trimming cost V 8 bases and J 4 bases; bases outside gene matches: 1. There are 13 residues in the CDR3. CDR3 in DNA: TGCGCCAGCCGGACTAGCGGGGCCAACGTCCTGACTTTC. Translation: CASRTSGANVLTF.

The genes are TRBV30 and TRBJ2-7; 7 positions match TRBD1. From germline, CDR1 is GTSNPN and CDR2 SVGIG (reference sequence). V trimming: 3 bases; J trimming: 2 bases; junction bases outside the gene matches: 4. The CDR3 runs 13 residues. The CDR3 DNA is TGTGCCTGGAGATCGACAGGGACCTACGAGCAGTACTTC. It codes for CAWRSTGTYEQYF.

The rearrangement uses TRBV15 and TRBJ2-7; 7 bases are shared with TRBD1. J lost 5 bases, V lost 3 bases, and 1 base had no gene match. Germline loops: CDR1 LNHNV, CDR2 YYDKDF (reference sequence). The CDR3 has 12 amino acids. The CDR3 nucleotides read TGTGCCACCAGCAGGACAGGGAACGAGCAGTACTTC. Translation gives CATSRTGNEQYF.

This clone occurred a few times. The same CDR3 arises from other DNA sequences in this sample as well. As DNA, the CDR3 is TGTGCCAGTAGTAAAGGACAGGGTTATGGCTACACCTTC. Its protein is CASSKGQGYGYTF. The chain has TRBV19 and TRBJ1-2, with 8 bases lining up with TRBD1. Germline-derived CDR1 and CDR2 are LNHDA and SQIVND (reference sequence). This CDR3 region has 13 residues. V shed 4 bases, J shed 5 bases, and the junction held 3 bases outside the gene matches. The complete variable domain, with remaining parts taken from reference TRBV19 and TRBJ1-2, reads DGGITQSPKYLFRKEGQNVTLSCEQNLNHDAMYWYRQDPGQGLRLIYYSQIVNDFQKGDIAEGYSVSREKKESFPLTVTSAQKNPTAFYLCASSKGQGYGYTFGSGTRLTVV.

This rearrangement joins TRBV5-5 to TRBJ1-1; D gene ambiguous. CDR1 is SGHKS and CDR2 is YYEKEE in the germline V gene (reference sequence). Trimming removed 0 bases at V and 2 bases at J, with 11 bases between. The CDR3 totals 15 residues. The CDR3 bases are TGTGCCAGCAGCTTGGTGGTCAGTGGCAACACTGAAGCTTTCTTT. Translating it yields CASSLVVSGNTEAFF.

This chain connects TRBV5-1 to TRBJ2-3, with 10 nucleotides matching TRBD1. V was clipped by 2 bases and J by 1 base; unmatched bases: 1. There are 15 residues in the CDR3. Germline-derived CDR1 and CDR2 are SGHRS and YFSETQ. The CDR3 DNA is TGCGCCAGCAGCTTCGGACAGGGGGGCACAGATACGCAGTATTTT. Its protein product is CASSFGQGGTDTQYF.

The chain carries TRBV15 and TRBJ2-7; perhaps TRBD2 as D (6 bases). Trimming took 8 bases from V and 2 from J, leaving 16 bases between them. The CDR3 is 14 residues long. Germline V gene data show CDR1 as LNHNV and CDR2 as YYDKDF (reference sequence). CDR3 sequence (DNA): TGTGCCACCGCCACCGCGGGATTACCCTACGAGCAGTACTTC. Protein product: CATATAGLPYEQYF.

This clone has a handful of counts. The chain recombines TRBV6-5 with TRBJ1-5, with 8 bases aligning to TRBD1. From germline, CDR1 is MNHEY and CDR2 SVGAGI. The CDR3 extends over 13 amino acids. V was pared by 6 bases and J by 7 bases, with 5 bases of the junction left unmatched. CDR3 protein: CASSVQGGQPQHF. As DNA, the CDR3 is TGTGCCAGCAGCGTACAGGGGGGACAGCCCCAGCATTTT.

The chain uses TRBV4-1 and TRBJ1-5; a possible D gene is TRBD1 (6 bases). The CDR3 length is 16 residues. Germline V CDR1 and CDR2: MGHRA, YSYEKL. Trimming took off 3 bases at V and 0 bases at J, with 12 bases between the two ends. CDR3 amino acids: CASSHEQGLSNQPQHF. CDR3 sequence (DNA): TGCGCCAGCAGCCATGAACAGGGCCTTAGCAATCAGCCCCAGCATTTT.

The chain combines TRBV19 with TRBJ1-2; D not certain. Germline loops: CDR1 LNHDA, CDR2 SQIVND (reference sequence). The CDR3 loop spans 13 amino acids. V lost 1 base and J lost 1, with 4 bases in between. In DNA form, the CDR3 reads TGTGCCAGTAGTATAGGAGGTAACTATGGCTACACCTTC. Amino acids: CASSIGGNYGYTF.

This clone appeared once. This rearrangement joins TRBV7-9 to TRBJ1-2; tentative D call: TRBD1 (5 bases). The germline V gene has CDR1 SEHNR and CDR2 FQNEAQ (reference sequence). The CDR3 spans 14 residues. V was shortened by 5 bases and J by 0 bases, with 10 bases between the two germline ends. The CDR3 bases are TGTGCCAGCAGCCTCACGACAGCTAACTATGGCTACACCTTC. Residues: CASSLTTANYGYTF.

The DNA for the CDR3 is TGTGCCAGCAGCCAACAGGGTGCCTATGGCTACACCTTC. It translates to CASSQQGAYGYTF. The rearrangement uses TRBV5-5 and TRBJ1-2, with D maybe TRBD1 (6 bases). The V and J ends lost 4 bases and 4 bases respectively, with 11 bases between them. This CDR3 has 13 amino acids. Germline loops: CDR1 SGHKS, CDR2 YYEKEE (reference sequence).

This clone was seen only once. J is TRBJ1-1 and V is TRBV30, with D tentatively TRBD1 (5 bases). The CDR3 totals 13 residues. Looked up from germline, CDR1 is GTSNPN and CDR2 is SVGIG (reference sequence). The V and J ends lost 1 base and 3 bases respectively, with 9 bases between them. CDR3 in DNA: TGTGCCTGGAGTGAGGCAGGGCACACTGAAGCTTTCTTT. It translates to CAWSEAGHTEAFF.